The rows below give T cell receptor beta chains drawn from one sample of a study of siplizumab effects on memory and regulatory T cells. Sequenced by immunoSEQ multiplex PCR; TCRdb stores in-frame clones only, minus some. Here the sample spans 85,000 to 130,000 clones, roughly 92% being singletons. The material sequenced was Tregs sorted from blood. These receptors all come from a human donor in good health. Each CDR3 is given with its conserved first and last residue. The D gene is left open where the match is weak. Not every row has a clone size; where given, it reads once, few, many or a size class.

d_call j_call v_call clone_size cdr3_nt cdr3_aa
TRBD1 TRBJ1-5 TRBV27 - TGTGCCAGCAGTTCCTGGGGGACAGGGGAGAGCAATCAGCCCCAGCATTTT CASSSWGTGESNQPQHF
TRBD2 TRBJ2-7 TRBV7-2 - TGTGCCAGCAGCGCGGGACTAGCGGGACCTATATCCTACGAGCAGTACTTC CASSAGLAGPISYEQYF
TRBD1 TRBJ1-1 TRBV5-4 - TGTGCCAGCAGCCGCTGGACAGGGTTCACTGAAGCTTTCTTT CASSRWTGFTEAFF
- TRBJ2-7 TRBV2 - TGTGCCAGCAGGGCTGGGGGGTACGAGCAGTACTTC CASRAGGYEQYF
TRBD2 TRBJ2-1 TRBV6-6 - TGTGCCAGCAGTCTAGCGGGGGGGCCTGGTGAGCAGTTCTTC CASSLAGGPGEQFF
TRBD1 TRBJ1-1 TRBV5-6 - TGTGCCAGCAGCATGACAGGGGGTATTGAAGCTTTCTTT CASSMTGGIEAFF
- TRBJ2-3 TRBV5-1 - TGCGCCAGCAGCTTCCGGGACGGTAGCACAGATACGCAGTATTTT CASSFRDGSTDTQYF
- TRBJ2-5 TRBV5-5 - TGTGCCAGCAGTATGGCAGGGCGGGAGACCCAGTACTTC CASSMAGRETQYF
- TRBJ2-5 TRBV20-1 - TGCAGTGCTAGAGATCGGGGCGCCCAGTACTTC CSARDRGAQYF
TRBD2 TRBJ2-7 TRBV2 - TGTGCCAGCATGTTCAGTCTAGCGGGCCTCCCCTACGAGCAGTACTTC CASMFSLAGLPYEQYF
- TRBJ2-1 TRBV6-5 - TGTGCCAGCAGTTCAAATTCGGATAGTGAGCAGTTCTTC CASSSNSDSEQFF
- TRBJ1-1 TRBV25-1 - TGTGCCAGCAGTGAAGGGCTTGGCACTGAAGCTTTCTTT CASSEGLGTEAFF
TRBD1 TRBJ2-5 TRBV27 - TGTGCCAGCAGACAAACAGGGGCGAGAGAGACCCAGTACTTC CASRQTGARETQYF
TRBD2 TRBJ2-1 TRBV9 - TGTGCCAGCAGCGTAGGAACTAGCGGGAGAGTCAATGAGCAGTTCTTC CASSVGTSGRVNEQFF
- TRBJ2-5 TRBV30 - TGTGCCTGGAGTCGAGAAGAGACCCAGTACTTC CAWSREETQYF
TRBD1 TRBJ2-7 TRBV19 - TGTGCCAGTAGCCCGACAGGGGGCAACCACCACTACGAGCAGTACTTC CASSPTGGNHHYEQYF
- TRBJ1-1 TRBV5-1 - TGCGCCAGCAGCTTGGGGGCTGCGGGGAACACTGAAGCTTTCTTT CASSLGAAGNTEAFF
- TRBJ2-5 TRBV14 - TGTGCCAGCAGCCGCGGACAGACCCGACAAGAGACCCAGTACTTC CASSRGQTRQETQYF
- TRBJ2-3 TRBV18 - TGTGCCAGCTCACCTTCCCAGGGAGATACGCAGTATTTT CASSPSQGDTQYF
TRBD2 TRBJ2-7 TRBV7-9 - TGTGCCAGCAGCTCCCTTTCTAGCGGGGGTTCTCTGTTCGAGCAGTACTTC CASSSLSSGGSLFEQYF
- TRBJ2-1 TRBV5-1 - TGCGCCAGCAGCCCAGCGACTAGCTCCTACAATGAGCAGTTCTTC CASSPATSSYNEQFF
- TRBJ2-3 TRBV5-1 once TGCGCCAGCACCCCCCGCTCGGGGGCGTCTAGTACGCAGTATTTT CASTPRSGASSTQYF
TRBD1 TRBJ2-1 TRBV5-1 - TGCGCCAGCAGCTTGTTTCCCGGGACAGCGTACAATGAGCAGTTCTTC CASSLFPGTAYNEQFF
- TRBJ2-2 TRBV5-1 - TGCGCCAGCAGCTTGGGTGAGGTTGCCGGGGAGCTGTTTTTT CASSLGEVAGELFF
- TRBJ2-7 TRBV29-1 - TGCAGCGTTGGGGGAACAGGCTACGAGCAGTACTTC CSVGGTGYEQYF
TRBD2 TRBJ2-3 TRBV5-1 - TGCGCCAGCAGACTCCCGAGGGGGCGCGCTCTAGCGGGACCAGATACGCAGTATTTT CASRLPRGRALAGPDTQYF
- TRBJ2-1 TRBV5-1 - TGCGCCAGCAGCTTGGAAACGGGAGTTCCCTACAATGAGCAGTTCTTC CASSLETGVPYNEQFF
TRBD2 TRBJ2-3 TRBV25-1 - TGTGCCAGCAGTGAATATGTAGCGGGGGAGACAGATACGCAGTATTTT CASSEYVAGETDTQYF
- TRBJ2-6 TRBV18 - TGTGCCAGCTCACCATTGGATGTAGGGTCTGGGGCCAACGTCCTGACTTTC CASSPLDVGSGANVLTF
- TRBJ2-7 TRBV6-1 - TGTGCCAGCAGGGGAGGGACAGGAGGGAATTACGAGCAGTACTTC CASRGGTGGNYEQYF
- TRBJ2-7 TRBV27 - TGTGCCAGCAGTCCGTTGGGGGGCTGGTACGAGCAGTACTTC CASSPLGGWYEQYF
- TRBJ1-1 TRBV5-1 - TGCGCCAGCAGTGCCAGCCCTTTCACTGAAGCTTTCTTT CASSASPFTEAFF
- TRBJ2-7 TRBV5-1 - TGCGCCAGCAGCTTGGTACAGGGTTCGTACGAGCAGTACTTC CASSLVQGSYEQYF
- TRBJ1-1 TRBV5-4 - TGTGCCAGCAGCGCGGACACTCAGAACACTGAAGCTTTCTTT CASSADTQNTEAFF
- TRBJ2-3 TRBV11-2 - TGTGCCAGCAGCTTAGTGGGACCGTTCACAGATACGCAGTATTTT CASSLVGPFTDTQYF
- TRBJ2-7 TRBV5-1 - TGCGCCAGCAGCTCCGAGCCCTACGAGCAGTACTTC CASSSEPYEQYF
- TRBJ1-2 TRBV19 - TGTGCCAGTAGTACAAACCGGGTCGCCTCTAACTATGGCTACACCTTC CASSTNRVASNYGYTF
- TRBJ1-3 TRBV6-6 - TGTGCCAGCAGTAGGGGACTCTTGAGCTCTGGAAACACCATATATTTT CASSRGLLSSGNTIYF
TRBD1 TRBJ2-7 TRBV5-1 - TGCGCCAGCAGCTTGGGGGGGACAGGGCCCTACGAGCAGTACTTC CASSLGGTGPYEQYF
- TRBJ1-1 TRBV7-2 - TGTGCCAGCAGCTTTTCAGGGCCTATGAACACTGAAGCTTTCTTT CASSFSGPMNTEAFF
TRBD2 TRBJ2-1 TRBV25-1 - TGTGCCAGCAGTGGACTTGTAGCGGGGCGTGACAATGAGCAGTTCTTC CASSGLVAGRDNEQFF
TRBD1 TRBJ2-4 TRBV6-6 - TGTGCCAGCAGTTACGGGACAGGGAGGGACATTCAGTACTTC CASSYGTGRDIQYF